Listed here is a single T cell receptor (beta chain). Its antigen is not identified. The data stem from a study of shared clonotypes between healthy human individuals. General observations from the study: Compared with memory subsets, naive subsets generally had larger estimated richness.

Profiling relied on immunoSEQ multiplex PCR, and the TCRdb table lists in-frame clones only, not all of them. The sample contains 2 million to 3 million clones, over 85% of which appear only once. V was clipped by 9 bases and J by 2 bases, with 8 bases between them. The CDR3 runs to 12 residues. Germline CDR1 is MDHEN and CDR2 is SYDVKM. Sequenced material: naive CD4+ T cells from PBMCs. The subset is: CD45RA+ positively selected. This sequence joins TRBV28 and TRBJ1-3, with D possibly matching TRBD1 (5 bases). The clonotype comes from a young man in good health. Some clones in this sample may be carry-over from other donors' samples. The CDR3 protein is CASVGAGNTIYF. CDR3 nucleotide sequence: TGTGCCAGTGTGGGGGCTGGAAACACCATATATTTT.